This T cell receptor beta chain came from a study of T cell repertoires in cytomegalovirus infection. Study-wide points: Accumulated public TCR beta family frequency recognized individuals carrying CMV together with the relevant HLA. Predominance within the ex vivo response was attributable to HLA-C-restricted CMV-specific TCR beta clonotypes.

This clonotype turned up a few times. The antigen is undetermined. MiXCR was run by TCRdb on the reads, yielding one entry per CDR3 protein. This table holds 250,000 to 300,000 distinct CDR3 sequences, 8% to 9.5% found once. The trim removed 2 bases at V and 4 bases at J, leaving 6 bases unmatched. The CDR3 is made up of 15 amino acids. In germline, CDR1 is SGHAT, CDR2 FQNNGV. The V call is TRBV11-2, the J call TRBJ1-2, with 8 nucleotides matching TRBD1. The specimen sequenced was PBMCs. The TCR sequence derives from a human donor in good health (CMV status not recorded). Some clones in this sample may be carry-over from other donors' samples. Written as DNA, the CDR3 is TGTGCCAGCAGCTTATCAGGACAGGGCCTCTATGGCTACACCTTC. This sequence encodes CASSLSGQGLYGYTF.